The sequence of this T cell receptor (beta chain) was determined in a study of OX40 agonist ivuxolimab in advanced cancers. This table comes from immunoSEQ multiplex PCR, and its TCRdb copy is limited to in-frame clones, with some not included. Of over 55,000 clones detected, 90% to 95% appear once; the ten largest clones hold less than 2.5%. This specimen consisted of CD4+ or CD8+ T cells sorted from blood, obtained in a trial of the OX40 agonist ivuxolimab. This TCR was sampled from an adult with an advanced solid tumor such as melanoma, head and neck, liver or kidney cancer.

The CDR3 here is CASSEAGGGQPQHF. The CDR3 nucleotides are TGTGCCAGCAGTGAAGCAGGAGGGGGCCAGCCCCAGCATTTT. This chain connects TRBV6-1 to TRBJ1-5; TRBD1 matches 7 bases. Germline assignment: CDR1 MNHNS and CDR2 SASEGT. CDR3 length: 14 residues. V was pared by 0 bases and J by 7 bases, with 3 bases of the junction left unmatched.